This is a list of T cell receptor beta chains from one sample in a study of shared clonotypes between healthy human individuals. Clones were read by immunoSEQ multiplex PCR, and TCRdb kept only the in-frame ones, dropping some. Of around 2,000,000 clones listed, roughly 95% are singletons. What was sequenced was naive CD8+ T cells sorted from blood. Source of these receptors: a man younger than 30 in good health. CDR3s include the opening cysteine and the closing phenylalanine or tryptophan. A D gene is named only where the DNA matches it firmly.

V	D	J	CDR3	DNA
TRBV6-6	.	TRBJ2-5	CASTDMGETQYF	TGTGCCAGCACTGACATGGGAGAGACCCAGTACTTC
TRBV7-9	.	TRBJ2-1	CASSLPSYNEQFF	TGTGCCAGCAGCCTCCCGAGCTACAATGAGCAGTTCTTC
TRBV30	TRBD1	TRBJ2-5	CAWSVRAGGRETQYF	TGTGCCTGGAGTGTTAGGGCAGGGGGCAGAGAGACCCAGTACTTC
TRBV5-1	.	TRBJ2-7	CASSLQNSYEQYF	TGCGCCAGCAGCTTGCAGAATTCCTACGAGCAGTACTTC
TRBV15	.	TRBJ1-1	CATSRDRSQNTEAFF	TGTGCCACCAGCAGAGATAGGAGCCAGAACACTGAAGCTTTCTTT
TRBV6-6	.	TRBJ2-7	CASSYSKTTESYEQYF	TGTGCCAGCAGTTACTCGAAGACGACAGAAAGCTACGAGCAGTACTTC
TRBV6-5	.	TRBJ2-7	CASSYDTQTYEQYF	TGTGCCAGCAGTTACGACACTCAAACCTACGAGCAGTACTTC
TRBV27	TRBD1	TRBJ1-2	CASSLARGQGVSGYTF	TGTGCCAGCAGTTTGGCCCGAGGACAGGGGGTCTCTGGCTACACCTTC
TRBV11-2	.	TRBJ2-3	CASIPFPQGDDTQYF	TGTGCCAGCATCCCCTTTCCACAGGGAGACGATACGCAGTATTTT
TRBV5-6	.	TRBJ2-7	CASSLGTGYEQYF	TGTGCCAGCAGCTTGGGTACAGGGTACGAGCAGTACTTC
TRBV18	.	TRBJ2-7	CASSPPELVEQYF	TGTGCCAGCTCACCACCGGAGTTGGTCGAGCAGTACTTC
TRBV29-1	.	TRBJ1-4	CSVEAGSSFNEKLFF	TGCAGCGTTGAGGCCGGGTCCAGCTTTAATGAAAAACTGTTTTTT
TRBV28	TRBD1	TRBJ1-4	CASSSRTGGDEKLFF	TGTGCCAGCAGTTCCCGGACAGGGGGGGATGAAAAACTGTTTTTT
TRBV4-1	.	TRBJ1-5	CASSLRMGGDQPQHF	TGCGCCAGCAGCCTTCGGATGGGAGGGGATCAGCCCCAGCATTTT
TRBV7-6	.	TRBJ2-7	CASSLEQGYEQYF	TGTGCCAGCAGCTTAGAACAGGGTTACGAGCAGTACTTC
TRBV5-6	.	TRBJ2-7	CASSSDGSGHYEQYF	TGTGCCAGCAGCTCGGATGGTAGCGGACACTACGAGCAGTACTTC
TRBV5-8	.	TRBJ2-1	CASSLKPGASDNEQFF	TGTGCCAGCAGCTTGAAACCCGGTGCTTCGGACAATGAGCAGTTCTTC
TRBV19	TRBD1	TRBJ1-1	CASIGDRGLEAFF	TGTGCCAGTATTGGGGACAGGGGCCTTGAAGCTTTCTTT
TRBV6-1	TRBD2	TRBJ2-1	CASMKREGSYNEQFF	TGTGCCAGCATGAAGCGGGAGGGGTCCTACAATGAGCAGTTCTTC
TRBV5-1	.	TRBJ2-7	CASSLTDYEKQYF	TGCGCCAGCAGCTTGACCGACTACGAGAAGCAGTACTTC